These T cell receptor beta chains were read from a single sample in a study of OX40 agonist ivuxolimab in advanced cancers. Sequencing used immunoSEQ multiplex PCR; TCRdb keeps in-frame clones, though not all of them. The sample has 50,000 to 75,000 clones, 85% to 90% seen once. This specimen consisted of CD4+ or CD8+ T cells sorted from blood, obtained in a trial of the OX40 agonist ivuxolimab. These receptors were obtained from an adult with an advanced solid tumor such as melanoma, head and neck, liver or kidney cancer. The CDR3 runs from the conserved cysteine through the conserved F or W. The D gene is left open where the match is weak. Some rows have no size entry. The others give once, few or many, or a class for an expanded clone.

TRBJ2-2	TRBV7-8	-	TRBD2	TGTGCCAGCAGCTTAGACCTAGCGGGAGGGCCTGGGGAGCTGTTTTTT	CASSLDLAGGPGELFF
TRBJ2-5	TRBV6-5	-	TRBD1	TGTGCCAGTAGAGGGGGCAGGCAGACCCAGTACTTC	CASRGGRQTQYF
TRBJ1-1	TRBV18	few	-	TGTGCCAGCTCACCACCGGAGGGGGAGCGGGCTTTCTTT	CASSPPEGERAFF
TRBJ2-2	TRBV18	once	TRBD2	TGTGCCGCCCCCGCCGGGACTAGCGAAACCGGGGAGCTGTTTTTT	CAAPAGTSETGELFF
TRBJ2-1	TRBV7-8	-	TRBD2	TGTGCCAGCAGCGGCTACGGGACTAGCGGCTACAATGAGCAGTTCTTC	CASSGYGTSGYNEQFF
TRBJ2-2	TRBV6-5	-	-	TGTGCCAGCAGTGAGACAGGGAACACCGGGGAGCTGTTTTTT	CASSETGNTGELFF
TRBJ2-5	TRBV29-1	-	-	TGCAGCGGGGGGTGGAAAGAGACCCAGTACTTC	CSGGWKETQYF
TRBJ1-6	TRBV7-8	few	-	TGTGCCAGCAGCTTACTAGGGGTAACGGGTTCACCCCTCCACTTT	CASSLLGVTGSPLHF
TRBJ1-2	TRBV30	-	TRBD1	TGTGCCGGAGGCGGGACAGGGATAGTTGGCTACACCTTC	CAGGGTGIVGYTF
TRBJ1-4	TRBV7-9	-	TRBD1	TGTGCCAGCCTCCGACAGGGGACAACTAATGAAAAACTGTTTTTT	CASLRQGTTNEKLFF
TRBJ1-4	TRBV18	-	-	TGTGCCAGCTCCCCGGACATCACAACTAATGAAAAACTGTTTTTT	CASSPDITTNEKLFF
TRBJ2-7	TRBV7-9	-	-	TGTGCCAGCAGCTTGCTCACCTGGGGAAGGAGCTACGAGCAGTACTTC	CASSLLTWGRSYEQYF
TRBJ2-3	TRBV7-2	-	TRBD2	TGTGCCAGCAGCTTACGTGGCCTAGCGGGGGGGAGCACAGATACGCAGTATTTT	CASSLRGLAGGSTDTQYF
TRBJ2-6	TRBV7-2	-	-	TGTGCCAGCAGCAGTAGTTTGAGACGACAAAGTCGGGCCAACGTCCTGACTTTC	CASSSSLRRQSRANVLTF
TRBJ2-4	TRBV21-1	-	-	TGTGCCAGCAGCAAACGACAGAGGGGGGCCAAAAACATTCAGTACTTC	CASSKRQRGAKNIQYF
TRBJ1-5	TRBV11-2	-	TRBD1	TGTGCCAGCGGCTCGACAGGGGCCAATCAGCCCCAGCATTTT	CASGSTGANQPQHF
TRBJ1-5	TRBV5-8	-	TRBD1	TGTGCCAGCAGCAGTAGGGACAGGCTCCGGGGTTCGGCCCAGCATTTT	CASSSRDRLRGSAQHF
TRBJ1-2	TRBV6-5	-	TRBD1	TGTGCCAGCAGTTACTCTCGGACAGGGGGCGGTTATGGCTACACCTTC	CASSYSRTGGGYGYTF
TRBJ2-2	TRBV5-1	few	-	TGCGCCAGCAGCCAGGACACGGACACCGGGGAGCTGTTTTTT	CASSQDTDTGELFF
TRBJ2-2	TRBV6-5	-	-	TGTGCCAGCAGCCGAGGGACGTTGGCCACCGGGGAGCTGTTTTTT	CASSRGTLATGELFF
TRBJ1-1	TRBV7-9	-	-	TGTGCCAGCAGCTTAGGTACGCGGGGAATGAACACTGAAGCTTTCTTT	CASSLGTRGMNTEAFF
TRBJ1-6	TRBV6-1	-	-	TGTGCCAGCAGTGAAGCGGGTCAGGGGAATTCACCCCTCCACTTT	CASSEAGQGNSPLHF
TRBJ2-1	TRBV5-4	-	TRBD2	TGTGCCAGCAGCTTCGGTGGGTCCGGGACTAGACTAAACAATGAGCAGTTCTTC	CASSFGGSGTRLNNEQFF
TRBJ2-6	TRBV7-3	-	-	TGTGCCAGCAGCCGCGACAGTAGCTCTGGGGCCAACGTCCTGACTTTC	CASSRDSSSGANVLTF
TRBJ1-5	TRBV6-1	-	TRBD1	TGTGCCAGCAGGATGGGACAGAAGAATCAGCCCCAGCATTTT	CASRMGQKNQPQHF
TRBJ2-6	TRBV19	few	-	TGTGCCAGTAGTTCAGGGGACGGGGCCAACGTCCTGACTTTC	CASSSGDGANVLTF
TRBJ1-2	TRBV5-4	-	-	TGTGCCAGCAGCTTGACAGGGTTTAATGGCTACACCTTC	CASSLTGFNGYTF
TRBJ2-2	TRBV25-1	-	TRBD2	TGTGCCAGCAGTGCCAATAGCGGGGGGGACACCGGGGAGCTGTTTTTT	CASSANSGGDTGELFF
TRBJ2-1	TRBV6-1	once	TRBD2	TGTGCCAGTTCCGGGACTAGTCACAATGAGCAGTTCTTC	CASSGTSHNEQFF
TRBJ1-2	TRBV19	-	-	TGTGCCAGTAGTTTCGACCTACCCGGGAACTATGGCTACACCTTC	CASSFDLPGNYGYTF
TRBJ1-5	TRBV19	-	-	TGTGCCAGTAGTATCAGGGAGGTCCAGCCCCAGCATTTT	CASSIREVQPQHF
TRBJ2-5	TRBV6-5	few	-	TGTGCCAGCAGTCCCCGATGGGCGGGGAAAGAGACCCAGTACTTC	CASSPRWAGKETQYF
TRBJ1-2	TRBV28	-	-	TGTGCCAGCAGCCCGGCCCCTAACTATGGCTACACCTTC	CASSPAPNYGYTF
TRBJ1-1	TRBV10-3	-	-	TGTGCCATCAGTTCCGACAGCATGAACACTGAAGCTTTCTTT	CAISSDSMNTEAFF
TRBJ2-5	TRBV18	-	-	TGTGCCAGCTCTACTCCGGAAGGGCAAGAGACCCAGTACTTC	CASSTPEGQETQYF
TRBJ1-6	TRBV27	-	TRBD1	TGTGCCAGCAGTTTGGAGGGGGCCATGGGGAATTCACCCCTCCACTTT	CASSLEGAMGNSPLHF
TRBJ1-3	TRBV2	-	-	TGTGCCAGCAAAAAGACAGTCAACTCTGGAAACACCATATATTTT	CASKKTVNSGNTIYF
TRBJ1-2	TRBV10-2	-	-	TGCGCCAGCAGTGAGGGGGCAGCCAACTATGGCTACACCTTC	CASSEGAANYGYTF
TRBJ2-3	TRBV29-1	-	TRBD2	TGCAGCGGAACTCTCATTAGCGGGAGGGCGGGGACAGATACGCAGTATTTT	CSGTLISGRAGTDTQYF
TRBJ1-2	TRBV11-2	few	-	TGTGCCAGCAGCAATATCCGGGAGCCCAAATCTTCCCACTATGGCTACACCTTC	CASSNIREPKSSHYGYTF
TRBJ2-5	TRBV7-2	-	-	TGTGCCAGCAGTCCTTGGGAGACCCAGTACTTC	CASSPWETQYF
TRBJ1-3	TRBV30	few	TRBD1	TGTGCCTGGAGTGGAGGGTGGGGGACAGGGGGATCTGGAAACACCATATATTTT	CAWSGGWGTGGSGNTIYF
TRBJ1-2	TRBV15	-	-	TGTGCCACCAGTAGCAGGGCTCCTAACTATGGCTACACCTTC	CATSSRAPNYGYTF
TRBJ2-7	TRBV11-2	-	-	TGTGCCAGCAGCGGTGGAGGATCTACCCAACACGAGCAGTACTTC	CASSGGGSTQHEQYF